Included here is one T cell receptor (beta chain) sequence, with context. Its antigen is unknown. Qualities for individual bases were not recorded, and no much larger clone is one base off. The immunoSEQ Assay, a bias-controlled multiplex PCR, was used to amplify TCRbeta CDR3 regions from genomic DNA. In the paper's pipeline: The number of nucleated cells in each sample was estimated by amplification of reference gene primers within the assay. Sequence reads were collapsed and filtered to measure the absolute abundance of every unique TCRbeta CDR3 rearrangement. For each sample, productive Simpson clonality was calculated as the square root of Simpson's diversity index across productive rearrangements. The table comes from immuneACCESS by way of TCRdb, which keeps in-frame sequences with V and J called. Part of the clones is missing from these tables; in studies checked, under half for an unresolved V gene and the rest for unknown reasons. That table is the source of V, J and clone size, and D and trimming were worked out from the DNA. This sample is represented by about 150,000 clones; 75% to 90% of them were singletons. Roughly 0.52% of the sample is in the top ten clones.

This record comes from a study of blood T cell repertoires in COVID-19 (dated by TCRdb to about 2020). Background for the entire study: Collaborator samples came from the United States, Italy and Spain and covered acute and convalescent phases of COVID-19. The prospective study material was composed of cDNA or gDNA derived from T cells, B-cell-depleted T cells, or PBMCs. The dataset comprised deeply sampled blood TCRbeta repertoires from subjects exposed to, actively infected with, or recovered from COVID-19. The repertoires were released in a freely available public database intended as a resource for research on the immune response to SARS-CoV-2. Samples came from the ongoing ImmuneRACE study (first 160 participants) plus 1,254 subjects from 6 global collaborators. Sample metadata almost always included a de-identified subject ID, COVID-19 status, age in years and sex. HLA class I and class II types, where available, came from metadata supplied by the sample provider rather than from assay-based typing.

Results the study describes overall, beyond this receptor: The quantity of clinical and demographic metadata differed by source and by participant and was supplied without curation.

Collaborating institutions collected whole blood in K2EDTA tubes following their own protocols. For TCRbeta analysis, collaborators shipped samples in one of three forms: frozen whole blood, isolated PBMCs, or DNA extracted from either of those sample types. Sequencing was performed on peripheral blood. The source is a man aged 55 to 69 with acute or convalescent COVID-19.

The CDR3 loop reads CASSYSIIGYTF. In nucleotides, the sequence is TGTGCCAGCAGTTATTCTATCATCGGCTACACCTTC. The chain joins TRBV6-2 or TRBV6-3 to TRBJ1-2; the D gene identity is not certain. V is reduced by 3 bases and J by 8 bases, leaving a spacing of 10 bases between them. The CDR3 contains 12 residues, cysteine and phenylalanine counted. The only DNA kept is the CDR3, 36 bases in frame from the first base. Sequences MNHEY (CDR1) and SVGEGT (CDR2) are obtained from the germline V gene.